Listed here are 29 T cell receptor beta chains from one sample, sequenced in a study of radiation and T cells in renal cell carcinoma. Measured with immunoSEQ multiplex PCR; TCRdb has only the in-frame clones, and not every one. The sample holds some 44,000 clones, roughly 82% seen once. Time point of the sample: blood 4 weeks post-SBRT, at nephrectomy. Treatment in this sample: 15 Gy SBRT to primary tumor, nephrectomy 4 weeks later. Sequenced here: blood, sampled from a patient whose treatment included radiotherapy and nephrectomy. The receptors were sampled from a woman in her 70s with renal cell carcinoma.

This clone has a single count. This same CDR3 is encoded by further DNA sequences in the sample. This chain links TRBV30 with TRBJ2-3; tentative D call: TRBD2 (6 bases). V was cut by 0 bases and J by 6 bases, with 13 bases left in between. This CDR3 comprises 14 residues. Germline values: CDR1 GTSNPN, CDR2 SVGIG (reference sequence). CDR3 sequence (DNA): TGTGCCTGGAGTGTAGGAGGTAGCGGCGATACGCAGTATTTT. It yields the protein CAWSVGGSGDTQYF.

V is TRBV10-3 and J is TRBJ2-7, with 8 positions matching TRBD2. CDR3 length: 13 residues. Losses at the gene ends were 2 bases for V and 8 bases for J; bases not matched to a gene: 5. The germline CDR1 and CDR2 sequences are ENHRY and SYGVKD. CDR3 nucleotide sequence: TGTGCCATCAGTGAGCGCGAGCGGGAGAAGCAGTACTTC. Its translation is CAISEREREKQYF.

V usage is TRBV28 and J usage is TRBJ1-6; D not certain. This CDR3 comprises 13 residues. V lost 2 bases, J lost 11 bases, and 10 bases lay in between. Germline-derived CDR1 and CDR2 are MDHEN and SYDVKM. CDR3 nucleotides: TGTGCCAGCAGTTTAATAAGGGTGGCACCCCTCCACTTT. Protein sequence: CASSLIRVAPLHF.

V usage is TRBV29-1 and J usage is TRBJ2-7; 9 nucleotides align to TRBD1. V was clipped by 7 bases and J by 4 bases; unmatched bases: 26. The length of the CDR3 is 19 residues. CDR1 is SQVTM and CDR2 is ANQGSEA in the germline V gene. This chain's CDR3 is CSAQSRDRVGFSWTYEQYF. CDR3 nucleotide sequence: TGCAGCGCTCAGTCCCGGGACAGGGTAGGCTTCTCTTGGACTTACGAGCAGTACTTC.

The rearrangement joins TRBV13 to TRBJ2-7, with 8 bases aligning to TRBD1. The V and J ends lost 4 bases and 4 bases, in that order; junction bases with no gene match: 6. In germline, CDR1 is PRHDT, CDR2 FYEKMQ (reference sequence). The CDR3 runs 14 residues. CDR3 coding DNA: TGTGCCAGCAGCTCCAGGGGGCGCGGGTACGAGCAGTACTTC. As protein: CASSSRGRGYEQYF.

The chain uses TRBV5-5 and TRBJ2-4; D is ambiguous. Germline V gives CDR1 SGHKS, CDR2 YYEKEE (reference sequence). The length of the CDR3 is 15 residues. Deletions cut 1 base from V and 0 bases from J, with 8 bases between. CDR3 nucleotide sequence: TGTGCCAGCAGCTTGTCAGTACTAGCCAAAAACATTCAGTACTTC. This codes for CASSLSVLAKNIQYF.

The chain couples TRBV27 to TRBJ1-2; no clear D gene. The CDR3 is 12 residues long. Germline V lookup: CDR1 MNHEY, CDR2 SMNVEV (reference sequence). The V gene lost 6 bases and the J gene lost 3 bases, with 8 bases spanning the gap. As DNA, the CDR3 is TGTGCCAGCAGGACCTGGGACTATGGCTACACCTTC. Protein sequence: CASRTWDYGYTF.

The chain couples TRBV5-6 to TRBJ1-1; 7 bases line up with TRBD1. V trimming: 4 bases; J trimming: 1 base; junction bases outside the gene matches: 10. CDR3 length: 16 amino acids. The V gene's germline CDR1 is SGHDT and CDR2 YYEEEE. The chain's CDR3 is CASSLKENRGNTEAFF. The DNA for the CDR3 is TGTGCCAGCAGCCTGAAAGAAAACAGGGGGAACACTGAAGCTTTCTTT.

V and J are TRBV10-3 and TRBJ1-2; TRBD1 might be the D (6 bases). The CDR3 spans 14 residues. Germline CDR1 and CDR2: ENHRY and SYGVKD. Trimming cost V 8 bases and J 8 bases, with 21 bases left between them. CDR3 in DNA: TGTGCCATCTTCGGGAGCGGGGGGGGGCGCGGCTACACCTTC. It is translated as CAIFGSGGGRGYTF.

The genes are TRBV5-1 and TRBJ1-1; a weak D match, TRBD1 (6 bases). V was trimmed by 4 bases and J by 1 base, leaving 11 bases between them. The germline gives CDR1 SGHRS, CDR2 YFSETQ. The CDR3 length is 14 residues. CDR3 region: CASSPMDRNTEAFF. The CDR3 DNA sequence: TGCGCCAGCAGCCCAATGGACAGGAACACTGAAGCTTTCTTT.

CDR3 coding DNA: TGCGCCAGCAGCTTGGGCGAGAACTCCTACGAGCAGTACTTC. Residues: CASSLGENSYEQYF. The genes are TRBV5-1 and TRBJ2-7, with no clear D. Looked up from germline, CDR1 is SGHRS and CDR2 is YFSETQ. The V end lost 0 bases, the J end lost 0 bases, and 7 bases lay between the germline ends. CDR3 length: 14 amino acids.

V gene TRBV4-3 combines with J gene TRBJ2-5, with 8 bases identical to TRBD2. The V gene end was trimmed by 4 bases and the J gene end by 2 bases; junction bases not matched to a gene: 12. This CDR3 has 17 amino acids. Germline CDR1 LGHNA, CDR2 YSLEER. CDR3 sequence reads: CASSRGTRGVTQETQYF. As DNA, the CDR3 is TGCGCCAGCAGCCGCGGCACGCGGGGGGTGACACAAGAGACCCAGTACTTC.

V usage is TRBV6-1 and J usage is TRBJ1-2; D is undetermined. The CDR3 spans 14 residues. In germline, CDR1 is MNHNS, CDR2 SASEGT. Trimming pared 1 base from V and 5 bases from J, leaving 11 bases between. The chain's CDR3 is CASSEEWGNYGYTF. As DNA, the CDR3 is TGTGCCAGCAGTGAAGAGTGGGGAAATTATGGCTACACCTTC.

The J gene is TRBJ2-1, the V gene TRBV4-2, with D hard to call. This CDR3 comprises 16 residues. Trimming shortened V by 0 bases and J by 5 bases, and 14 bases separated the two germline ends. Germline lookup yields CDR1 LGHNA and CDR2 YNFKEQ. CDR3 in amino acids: CASSQDPISLNNEQFF. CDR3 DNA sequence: TGTGCCAGCAGCCAAGATCCGATTAGCCTAAACAATGAGCAGTTCTTC.

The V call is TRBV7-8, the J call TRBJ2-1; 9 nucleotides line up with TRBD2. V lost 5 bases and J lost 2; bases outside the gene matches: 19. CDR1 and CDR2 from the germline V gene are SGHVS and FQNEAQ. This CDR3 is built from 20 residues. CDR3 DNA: TGTGCCAGCAGCGCCCGTCTTAGCGGGAGATTGGAGTTAGCCTACAATGAGCAGTTCTTC. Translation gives CASSARLSGRLELAYNEQFF.

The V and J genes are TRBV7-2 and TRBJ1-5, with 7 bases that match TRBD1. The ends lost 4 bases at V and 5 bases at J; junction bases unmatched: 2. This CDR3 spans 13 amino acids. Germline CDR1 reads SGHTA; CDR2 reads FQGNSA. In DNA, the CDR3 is TGTGCCAGCAGCTCCCAGGGGGATCAGCCCCAGCATTTT. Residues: CASSSQGDQPQHF.

Written as DNA, the CDR3 is TGTGCCAGCAGCTCGCAGGCGCACTATGGCTACACCTTC. Translation: CASSSQAHYGYTF. J is TRBJ1-2 and V is TRBV5-6; no clear D. V was cut by 3 bases and J by 3 bases, with 9 bases left in between. The length of the CDR3 is 13 residues. The germline V gene encodes CDR1 SGHDT and CDR2 YYEEEE.

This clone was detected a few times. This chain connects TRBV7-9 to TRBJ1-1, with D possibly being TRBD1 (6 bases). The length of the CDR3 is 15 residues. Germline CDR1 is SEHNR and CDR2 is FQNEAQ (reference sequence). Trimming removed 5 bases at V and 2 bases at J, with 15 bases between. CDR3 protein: CASSRGRNFNTEAFF. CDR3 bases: TGTGCCAGCAGCAGGGGGAGAAACTTTAACACTGAAGCTTTCTTT. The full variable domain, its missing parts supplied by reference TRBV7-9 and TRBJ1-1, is DTGVSQNPRHKITKRGQNVTFRCDPISEHNRLYWYRQTLGQGPEFLTYFQNEAQLEKSRLLSDRFSAERPKGSFSTLEIQRTEQGDSAMYLCASSRGRNFNTEAFFGQGTRLTVV.

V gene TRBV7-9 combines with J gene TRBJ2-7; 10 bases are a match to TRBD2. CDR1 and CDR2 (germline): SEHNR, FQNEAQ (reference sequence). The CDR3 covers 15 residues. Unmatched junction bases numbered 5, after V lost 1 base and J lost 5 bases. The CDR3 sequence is CASSLGASGSNEQYF. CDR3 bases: TGTGCCAGCAGCTTAGGGGCTAGCGGGAGCAACGAGCAGTACTTC.

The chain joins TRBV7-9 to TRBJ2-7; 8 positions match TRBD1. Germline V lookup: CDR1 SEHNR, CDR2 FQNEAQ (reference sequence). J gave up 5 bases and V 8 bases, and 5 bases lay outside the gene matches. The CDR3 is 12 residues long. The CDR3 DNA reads TGTGCCAGCGGTGACAGGGGCAACGAGCAGTACTTC. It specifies CASGDRGNEQYF.

CDR3: CASSFPGRKETQYF. CDR3 coding DNA: TGTGCCAGCAGCTTTCCGGGGCGCAAAGAGACCCAGTACTTC. The chain uses TRBV11-3 and TRBJ2-5; D might be TRBD1 or TRBD2, each matching 5 bases. V dropped 3 bases and J dropped 3 bases, with 11 bases sitting between them. CDR1 is SGHNT and CDR2 is YENEEA in the germline V gene. The CDR3 has 14 residues.

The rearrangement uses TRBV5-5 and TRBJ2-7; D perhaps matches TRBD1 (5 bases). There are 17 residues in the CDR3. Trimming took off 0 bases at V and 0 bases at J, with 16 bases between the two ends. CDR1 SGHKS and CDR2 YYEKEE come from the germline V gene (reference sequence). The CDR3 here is CASSLVDKRSSSYEQYF. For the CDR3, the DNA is TGTGCCAGCAGCTTGGTGGACAAGAGATCGAGCTCCTACGAGCAGTACTTC.

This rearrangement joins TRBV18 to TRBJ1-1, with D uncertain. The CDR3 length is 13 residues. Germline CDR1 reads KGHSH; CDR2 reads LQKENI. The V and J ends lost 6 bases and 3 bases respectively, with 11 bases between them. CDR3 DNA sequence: TGTGCCAGCTCCCGCGGGAGAGACACTGAAGCTTTCTTT. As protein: CASSRGRDTEAFF. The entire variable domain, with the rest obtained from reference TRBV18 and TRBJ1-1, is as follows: NAGVMQNPRHLVRRRGQEARLRCSPMKGHSHVYWYRQLPEEGLKFMVYLQKENIIDESGMPKERFSAEFPKEGPSILRIQQVVRGDSAAYFCASSRGRDTEAFFGQGTRLTVV.

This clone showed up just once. CDR3 coding DNA: TGTGCCAGCAGCCCTAGGGAGGGTACTGAGCAGTTCTTC. This translates into CASSPREGTEQFF. The rearrangement links TRBV7-7 to TRBJ2-1; 7 nucleotides align to TRBD2. The V gene's germline CDR1 is SSHAT and CDR2 FNYEAQ (reference sequence). V dropped 5 bases and J dropped 9; count of bases not matched to a gene: 7. The CDR3 spans 13 residues. Together with reference TRBV7-7 and TRBJ2-1, the CDR3 gives the full variable domain: GAGVSQSPRYKVTKRGQDVTLRCDPISSHATLYWYQQALGQGPEFLTYFNYEAQPDKSGLPSDRFSAERPEGSISTLTIQRTEQRDSAMYRCASSPREGTEQFFGPGTRLTVL.

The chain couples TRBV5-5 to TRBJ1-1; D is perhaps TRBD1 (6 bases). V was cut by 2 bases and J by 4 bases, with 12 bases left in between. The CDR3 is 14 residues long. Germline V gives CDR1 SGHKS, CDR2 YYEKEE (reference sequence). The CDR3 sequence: CASSFTGQVTEAFF. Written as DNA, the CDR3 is TGTGCCAGCAGCTTTACAGGGCAGGTCACTGAAGCTTTCTTT.

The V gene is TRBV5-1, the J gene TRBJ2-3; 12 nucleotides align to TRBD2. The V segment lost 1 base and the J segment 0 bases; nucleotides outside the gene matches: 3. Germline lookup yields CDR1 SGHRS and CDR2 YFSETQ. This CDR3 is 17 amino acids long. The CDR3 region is CASSLSLAGGSTDTQYF. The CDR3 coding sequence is TGCGCCAGCAGCTTGTCGCTAGCGGGGGGGAGCACAGATACGCAGTATTTT.

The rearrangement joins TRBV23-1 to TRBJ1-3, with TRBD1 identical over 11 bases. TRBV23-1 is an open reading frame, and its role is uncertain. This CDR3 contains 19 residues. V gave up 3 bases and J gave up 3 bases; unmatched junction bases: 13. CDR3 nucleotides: TGCGCCAGCAGTCACGTCCCCTACTTGGGACAGGGGGATGGAAACACCATATATTTT. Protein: CASSHVPYLGQGDGNTIYF.

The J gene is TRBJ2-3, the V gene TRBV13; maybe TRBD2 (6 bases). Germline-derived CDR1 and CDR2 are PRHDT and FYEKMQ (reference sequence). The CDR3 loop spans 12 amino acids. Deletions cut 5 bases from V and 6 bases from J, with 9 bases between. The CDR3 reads CASSMTRDTQYF. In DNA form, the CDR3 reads TGTGCCAGCAGCATGACTAGGGATACGCAGTATTTT.

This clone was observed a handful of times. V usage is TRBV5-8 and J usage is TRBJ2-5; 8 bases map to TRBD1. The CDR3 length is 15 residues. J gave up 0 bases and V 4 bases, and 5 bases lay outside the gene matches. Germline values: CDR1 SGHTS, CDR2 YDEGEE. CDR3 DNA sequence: TGTGCCAGCAGCCCGGACAGGGTGTACCAAGAGACCCAGTACTTC. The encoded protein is CASSPDRVYQETQYF.